This is a list of T cell receptor beta chains from one sample in a study of CD8 T cells in ankylosing spondylitis. TCRdb called the 5' RACE reads again in MiXCR, with one record for every CDR3 protein. The sample includes approximately 540,000 distinct CDR3 sequences, approximately 12% of them seen just once. The sequenced material came from blood, either unsorted or a sorted T cell fraction (not recorded which). All receptors derive from a male donor with ankylosing spondylitis. Both conserved end residues are part of each CDR3. The D gene is left open where the match is weak. Not all rows give a size; the values are once, few, many and, for expanded clones, a class.

D gene	V gene	J gene	clone size	CDR3 DNA	CDR3 protein
.	TRBV2	TRBJ1-4	few	TGTGCCAGCAGTGAAAGGCAGCTTTATGAAAAACTGTTTTTT	CASSERQLYEKLFF
.	TRBV4-2	TRBJ2-5	few	TGTGCCAGCAGCCGGGAAGGACGAGAGACCCAGTACTTC	CASSREGRETQYF
.	TRBV7-2	TRBJ2-3	.	TGTGCCAGCAGCTTCCTAGGGGACTGGGTAGATACGCAGTATTTT	CASSFLGDWVDTQYF
.	TRBV7-9	TRBJ2-3	many	TGTGCCAGCAGCCCCCCGACAGCTACAGATACGCAGTATTTT	CASSPPTATDTQYF
.	TRBV2	TRBJ1-2	many	TGTGCCAGCGGCAGAAGTCCGGGGATGGACACCTTC	CASGRSPGMDTF
.	TRBV2	TRBJ2-1	.	TGTGCCAGCAGTCGATTAGGAGTCAACAATGAGCAGTTCTTC	CASSRLGVNNEQFF
.	TRBV29-1	TRBJ2-7	few	TGCAGCGTTTTGCGGGGGCTAGGAGAGCAGTACTTC	CSVLRGLGEQYF
.	TRBV3-1	TRBJ2-5	few	TGTGCCAGCAGCCAAGATCGTGGAGTTGGGACCCAGTACTTC	CASSQDRGVGTQYF
.	TRBV20-1	TRBJ1-5	few	TGCAGTGCTAGTGCGGATAACAATCAGCCCCAGCATTTT	CSASADNNQPQHF
.	TRBV10-3	TRBJ1-5	few	TGTGCCATCAGTGAGCAATCGGAAGATCAGCCCCAGCATTTT	CAISEQSEDQPQHF
.	TRBV20-1	TRBJ2-5	many	TGCAGTGCTCCTCCTTGGACGGCGAAAGAGACCCAGTACTTC	CSAPPWTAKETQYF
TRBD1	TRBV7-6	TRBJ1-3	few	TGTGCCAGCAGCTTAGAAGCGGGACAGGGGAGAAACACCATATATTTT	CASSLEAGQGRNTIYF
.	TRBV6-6	TRBJ2-1	many	TGTGCCAGCACCTCAAGCTCCTACAATGAGCAGTTCTTC	CASTSSSYNEQFF
.	TRBV5-1	TRBJ2-1	few	TGCGCCAGCAGCTTGGGGGGGAGGCTTTACAATGAGCAGTTCTTC	CASSLGGRLYNEQFF